The 32 T cell receptor beta chains below all came from one sample that was sequenced in a study of blood T cell repertoires in COVID-19 (dated by TCRdb to the early 2020s). Libraries were prepared through the immunoSEQ multiplex PCR assay. This is the immuneACCESS table as TCRdb keeps it, with only in-frame sequences that have V and J called. A part of the clones is gone; compared with another copy, unresolved V genes explain less than half, and the rest is unexplained. Within this sample are tens of thousands of clones, with roughly 80% of them counted one time only. About a sixth of the sample is held by the ten biggest clonotypes. Material for sequencing was peripheral blood. Every receptor here comes from a woman of 80 years or more with active or convalescent COVID-19.

The chain employs TRBV29-1 and TRBJ2-1, with D maybe TRBD2 (6 bases). V lost 8 bases, J lost 5 bases, and 16 bases lay in between. Germline values: CDR1 SQVTM, CDR2 ANQGSEA. This CDR3 contains 13 residues. CDR3 residues: CSLPAGSNNEQFF. The CDR3 region has the DNA TGCAGCTTACCAGCGGGCAGCAACAATGAGCAGTTCTTC.

The CDR3 bases are TGCAGTGCAAGCAGGGTTACTGAAGCTTTCTTT. This sequence encodes CSASRVTEAFF. This chain connects TRBV20-1 to TRBJ1-1; perhaps TRBD1 as D (5 bases). The V and J ends lost 6 bases and 5 bases respectively, with 10 bases between them. Germline V gives CDR1 DFQATT, CDR2 SNEGSKA (reference sequence). CDR3 length: 11 amino acids.

The rearrangement joins TRBV19 to TRBJ2-2, with D unclear. The ends were cut back, 3 bases at V and 5 bases at J, with 13 bases in the middle. CDR3 length: 15 amino acids. The germline V gene has CDR1 LNHDA and CDR2 SQIVND (reference sequence). The CDR3 sequence: CASSILGRPTGELFF. CDR3 DNA sequence: TGTGCCAGTAGTATTCTAGGCCGGCCAACCGGGGAGCTGTTTTTT. The complete variable domain, with remaining parts taken from reference TRBV19 and TRBJ2-2, reads DGGITQSPKYLFRKEGQNVTLSCEQNLNHDAMYWYRQDPGQGLRLIYYSQIVNDFQKGDIAEGYSVSREKKESFPLTVTSAQKNPTAFYLCASSILGRPTGELFFGEGSRLTVL.

This clone was found a few times. The genes are TRBV3-1 (or the pseudogene TRBV3-2) and TRBJ1-5, with D tentatively TRBD1 (6 bases). V was cut by 0 bases and J by 5 bases, with 20 bases left in between. Germline assignment: CDR1 LGHDT and CDR2 YNNKEL (reference sequence). This CDR3 spans 18 amino acids. The CDR3 reads CASSQDLTGPGNYQPQHF. The CDR3 DNA is TGTGCCAGCAGCCAAGATTTAACAGGGCCTGGGAATTATCAGCCCCAGCATTTT.

The J gene is TRBJ2-5, the V gene TRBV5-4; 9 nucleotides match TRBD2. Unmatched junction bases numbered 4, after V lost 0 bases and J lost 1 base. Germline V gene data show CDR1 as SGHNT and CDR2 as YYREEE (reference sequence). This CDR3 has 16 amino acids. CDR3: CASSLDPAGGQETQYF. The CDR3 region has the DNA TGTGCCAGCAGCTTGGATCCAGCGGGGGGCCAAGAGACCCAGTACTTC.

The chain employs TRBV10-3 and TRBJ2-4, with TRBD1 matching over 7 bases. This CDR3 comprises 15 residues. The V segment lost 6 bases and the J segment 1 base; nucleotides outside the gene matches: 6. CDR1 and CDR2 (germline): ENHRY, SYGVKD. The CDR3 nucleotides read TGTGCCATCAGCGAACAGGGGTTGGCCAAAAACATTCAGTACTTC. Translation: CAISEQGLAKNIQYF.

The V call is TRBV6-5, the J call TRBJ1-5; D ambiguous. This CDR3 comprises 13 residues. The V gene's germline CDR1 is MNHEY and CDR2 SVGAGI. The V and J ends lost 7 bases and 4 bases respectively, with 11 bases between them. The CDR3 DNA is TGTGCCAGCAACAGTGTAGCGAATCAGCCCCAGCATTTT. This sequence encodes CASNSVANQPQHF.

The chain combines TRBV21-1 with TRBJ2-7; whether TRBD2, the table's D call, matches the DNA was not checked. TRBV21-1 is shown as a pseudogene. This CDR3 spans 13 amino acids. The CDR3 bases are TGTGCCAGCAAGCTAGGGAGAGACTACGAGCAGTACTTC. It codes for CASKLGRDYEQYF.

The chain is built from TRBV28 and TRBJ2-2; 10 nucleotides match TRBD2. V shed 2 bases and J 7 bases; nucleotides not matched to a gene: 19. The CDR3 spans 20 residues. CDR1 is MDHEN and CDR2 is SYDVKM in the germline V gene. The CDR3 DNA sequence: TGTGCCAGCAGTTTAAATCTCGCCTCGTCTAGCGGGAGTTGGGGCGGGGAGCTGTTTTTT. This encodes CASSLNLASSSGSWGGELFF. Full variable domain (missing parts from reference TRBV28 and TRBJ2-2): DVKVTQSSRYLVKRTGEKVFLECVQDMDHENMFWYRQDPGLGLRLIYFSYDVKMKEKGDIPEGYSVSREKKERFSLILESASTNQTSMYLCASSLNLASSSGSWGGELFFGEGSRLTVL.

The rearrangement joins TRBV29-1 to TRBJ2-7; D might be TRBD2 (5 bases). Germline lookup yields CDR1 SQVTM and CDR2 ANQGSEA. Trimming cost V 3 bases and J 0 bases, with 9 bases left between them. This CDR3 contains 13 residues. The CDR3 DNA reads TGCAGCGTTGAGGCGGGTAACTCCTACGAGCAGTACTTC. Residues: CSVEAGNSYEQYF.

The rearrangement uses TRBV19 and TRBJ2-3; tentative D call: TRBD2 (5 bases). The CDR3 consists of 15 residues. From germline, CDR1 is LNHDA and CDR2 SQIVND (reference sequence). Trimming cost V 7 bases and J 1 base, with 15 bases left between them. CDR3 coding DNA: TGTGCCAGTAACATACTAGTTTCACGCACAGATACGCAGTATTTT. The encoded protein is CASNILVSRTDTQYF. The whole variable domain, filled in from reference TRBV19 and TRBJ2-3, reads DGGITQSPKYLFRKEGQNVTLSCEQNLNHDAMYWYRQDPGQGLRLIYYSQIVNDFQKGDIAEGYSVSREKKESFPLTVTSAQKNPTAFYLCASNILVSRTDTQYFGPGTRLTVL.

This clone came up a few times. V gene TRBV7-2 combines with J gene TRBJ2-3; 9 positions match TRBD2. J was trimmed by 0 bases and V by 5 bases; bases with no gene match: 3. The germline gives CDR1 SGHTA, CDR2 FQGNSA. This CDR3 contains 15 residues. CDR3 DNA: TGTGCCAGCAGCCCTAGCGGGGCCAGCACAGATACGCAGTATTTT. Amino acid sequence: CASSPSGASTDTQYF.

In this sample, this clone turned up a few times. The chain is built from TRBV11-3 and TRBJ2-1, with 8 bases matching TRBD2. In germline, CDR1 is SGHNT, CDR2 YENEEA. The CDR3 sequence is 14 residues long. J was trimmed by 7 bases and V by 6 bases; bases with no gene match: 8. This CDR3 reads CASSFGGVVNEQFF. In nucleotides, the CDR3 is TGTGCCAGCAGTTTCGGGGGGGTTGTTAATGAGCAGTTCTTC.

This chain joins TRBV30 and TRBJ2-1; TRBD2 is a possible D gene (5 bases). The ends were cut back, 0 bases at V and 6 bases at J, with 9 bases in the middle. The CDR3 has 13 residues. Germline values: CDR1 GTSNPN, CDR2 SVGIG (reference sequence). Here the CDR3 DNA reads TGTGCCTGGAGTGTAGGACTCCTCAATGAGCAGTTCTTC. It specifies CAWSVGLLNEQFF.

The chain couples TRBV20-1 to TRBJ2-5, with 7 positions matching TRBD1. This CDR3 comprises 14 residues. V was clipped by 3 bases and J by 4 bases; unmatched bases: 8. CDR1 DFQATT and CDR2 SNEGSKA come from the germline V gene (reference sequence). CDR3 nucleotides: TGCAGTGCTAGTCCGACAGGGTCTAGAGAGACCCAGTACTTC. Amino acids: CSASPTGSRETQYF.

The V gene is TRBV30, the J gene TRBJ2-7; TRBD1 might be the D (5 bases). This CDR3 spans 13 amino acids. The V gene's germline CDR1 is GTSNPN and CDR2 SVGIG (reference sequence). Deletions cut 8 bases from V and 7 bases from J, with 21 bases between. The CDR3 sequence: CAHRTFHEGEQYF. Written as DNA, the CDR3 is TGTGCCCACAGGACATTCCACGAAGGGGAGCAGTACTTC.

The chain has TRBV5-6 and TRBJ2-1, with 15 bases that match TRBD2. The CDR3 covers 16 residues. The J segment lost 9 bases and the V segment lost 4 bases, leaving 8 bases of the junction unmatched. CDR1 is SGHDT and CDR2 is YYEEEE in the germline V gene. As DNA, the CDR3 is TGTGCCAGCAGCCATAGGGGACTAGCGGGAGGAGTTGAGCAGTTCTTC. Translation: CASSHRGLAGGVEQFF.

This clone was detected a few times. V and J are TRBV19 and TRBJ1-5; D may be TRBD1 (6 bases). V lost 6 bases, J lost 4 bases, and 10 bases lay in between. This CDR3 region has 13 residues. CDR1 LNHDA and CDR2 SQIVND come from the germline V gene (reference sequence). The CDR3 coding sequence is TGTGCCAGTAGGATACAGGGTAATCAGCCCCAGCATTTT. Translated, it gives CASRIQGNQPQHF.

CDR3 in DNA: TGTGCCTGGAGTGTAGGGACAGAGAGTCAGCCCCAGCATTTT. Translating it yields CAWSVGTESQPQHF. The rearrangement joins TRBV30 to TRBJ1-5, with TRBD1 identical over 7 bases. From germline, CDR1 is GTSNPN and CDR2 SVGIG (reference sequence). This CDR3 region has 14 residues. V lost 0 bases to trimming and J lost 6 bases; unmatched junction nucleotides: 5.

This clone was counted a single time. This chain joins TRBV28 and TRBJ1-3; D is unclear. CDR1 MDHEN and CDR2 SYDVKM come from the germline V gene. The CDR3 runs 14 residues. V lost 4 bases, J lost 2 bases, and 9 bases lay in between. CDR3 loop: CASSYPQTGNTIYF. Written as DNA, the CDR3 is TGTGCCAGCAGTTATCCCCAAACTGGAAACACCATATATTTT. The variable domain in full, with the rest retrieved from reference TRBV28 and TRBJ1-3, is DVKVTQSSRYLVKRTGEKVFLECVQDMDHENMFWYRQDPGLGLRLIYFSYDVKMKEKGDIPEGYSVSREKKERFSLILESASTNQTSMYLCASSYPQTGNTIYFGEGSWLTVV.

The chain has TRBV7-2 and TRBJ1-3; 7 bases line up with TRBD1. Germline trimming cut 5 bases from V and 1 base from J; bases unmatched to any gene: 2. The CDR3 loop spans 14 amino acids. Germline assignment: CDR1 SGHTA and CDR2 FQGNSA. The CDR3: CASSATGSGNTIYF. CDR3 nucleotides: TGTGCCAGCAGCGCGACAGGGTCTGGAAACACCATATATTTT.

The chain uses TRBV23-1 and TRBJ1-1; a weak D match, TRBD1 (5 bases). TRBV23-1 falls under the ORF class, with uncertain function. The CDR3 runs to 14 residues. Trimming removed 0 bases from V and 4 bases from J, with 9 bases in between. The CDR3 is CASSQSRGGTEAFF. The CDR3 DNA reads TGCGCCAGCAGTCAATCTAGGGGTGGCACTGAAGCTTTCTTT.

The V call is TRBV9, the J call TRBJ2-3; the D is unclear. There are 12 residues in the CDR3. With 4 bases removed from V and 0 bases from J, the gap between germline ends came to 3 bases. The V gene's germline CDR1 is SGDLS and CDR2 YYNGEE. The chain's CDR3 is CASSLSTDTQYF. As DNA, the CDR3 is TGTGCCAGCAGCCTCAGCACAGATACGCAGTATTTT.

The rearrangement uses TRBV7-2 and TRBJ1-5, with D unresolved. CDR1 is SGHTA, CDR2 FQGNSA, per germline. V lost 2 bases, J lost 4 bases, and 12 bases lay in between. This CDR3 has 15 amino acids. CDR3 coding DNA: TGTGCCAGCAGCTTAAGTTACGAGGTTAATCAGCCCCAGCATTTT. It codes for CASSLSYEVNQPQHF.

The chain couples TRBV7-2 to TRBJ1-1, with 8 bases matching TRBD1. The CDR3 consists of 15 residues. Germline values: CDR1 SGHTA, CDR2 FQGNSA. The V gene end was trimmed by 5 bases and the J gene end by 6 bases; junction bases not matched to a gene: 11. The chain's CDR3 is CASSQSGQGKAEAFF. The CDR3 nucleotides are TGTGCCAGCAGCCAATCCGGACAGGGAAAAGCTGAAGCTTTCTTT.

The rearrangement uses TRBV7-3 and TRBJ1-1; 8 bases map to TRBD1. The trim removed 5 bases at V and 5 bases at J, leaving 7 bases unmatched. CDR3 length equals 14 residues. CDR1 is SGHTA, CDR2 FQGTGA, per germline. The DNA of the CDR3 is TGTGCCAGCAGCGTAGCGGACAGGGTGACTGAAGCTTTCTTT. It translates to CASSVADRVTEAFF.

The chain uses TRBV3-1 (or the pseudogene TRBV3-2) and TRBJ1-3; D is unresolved. V dropped 0 bases and J dropped 1 base, with 16 bases sitting between them. CDR1 LGHDT and CDR2 YNNKEL come from the germline V gene (reference sequence). This CDR3 has 18 residues. CDR3 loop: CASSQEWSSGSSGNTIYF. The CDR3 coding sequence is TGTGCCAGCAGCCAAGAATGGAGTTCGGGTTCTTCTGGAAACACCATATATTTT.

J is TRBJ2-1 and V is TRBV3-1 (or the pseudogene TRBV3-2), with D hard to call. The V end lost 5 bases, the J end lost 5 bases, and 10 bases lay between the germline ends. The CDR3 loop spans 13 amino acids. Germline values: CDR1 LGHDT, CDR2 YNNKEL (reference sequence). CDR3: CASSADWNNEQFF. In DNA, the CDR3 is TGTGCCAGCAGCGCCGACTGGAACAATGAGCAGTTCTTC.

This chain joins TRBV5-1 and TRBJ2-7, with D perhaps matching TRBD1 (6 bases). The CDR3 consists of 14 residues. CDR1 and CDR2 from the germline V gene are SGHRS and YFSETQ. The ends were cut back, 2 bases at V and 5 bases at J, with 14 bases in the middle. CDR3: CASSFGLTGDEQYF. The CDR3 DNA reads as TGCGCCAGCAGCTTCGGGTTGACAGGTGACGAGCAGTACTTC.

V and J are TRBV6-5 and TRBJ1-2; a possible D gene is TRBD1 (6 bases). V lost 7 bases and J 8 bases, leaving 23 bases between the germline ends. The CDR3 totals 15 residues. Germline CDR1 is MNHEY and CDR2 is SVGAGI. CDR3 sequence reads: CASTSEWRGANGYTF. CDR3 nucleotides: TGTGCCAGCACCTCTGAGTGGCGGGGGGCTAACGGCTACACCTTC.

The chain links TRBV4-1 to TRBJ2-2; TRBD2 is a possible D gene (6 bases). Deletions cut 6 bases from V and 5 bases from J, with 13 bases between. CDR3 size: 14 residues. Germline-derived CDR1 and CDR2 are MGHRA and YSYEKL. The CDR3 coding sequence is TGCGCCAGCAGGTATACCCGGGGGACCGGGGAGCTGTTTTTT. Translation gives CASRYTRGTGELFF.

The CDR3 DNA reads as TGTGCCAGCAGCGTATCCGGGACAGGGGGCAATGAGCAGTTCTTC. Protein: CASSVSGTGGNEQFF. The rearrangement uses TRBV9 and TRBJ2-1; 11 nucleotides line up with TRBD1. CDR3 length: 15 amino acids. V trimming: 1 base; J trimming: 6 bases; junction bases outside the gene matches: 3. CDR1 SGDLS and CDR2 YYNGEE come from the germline V gene.